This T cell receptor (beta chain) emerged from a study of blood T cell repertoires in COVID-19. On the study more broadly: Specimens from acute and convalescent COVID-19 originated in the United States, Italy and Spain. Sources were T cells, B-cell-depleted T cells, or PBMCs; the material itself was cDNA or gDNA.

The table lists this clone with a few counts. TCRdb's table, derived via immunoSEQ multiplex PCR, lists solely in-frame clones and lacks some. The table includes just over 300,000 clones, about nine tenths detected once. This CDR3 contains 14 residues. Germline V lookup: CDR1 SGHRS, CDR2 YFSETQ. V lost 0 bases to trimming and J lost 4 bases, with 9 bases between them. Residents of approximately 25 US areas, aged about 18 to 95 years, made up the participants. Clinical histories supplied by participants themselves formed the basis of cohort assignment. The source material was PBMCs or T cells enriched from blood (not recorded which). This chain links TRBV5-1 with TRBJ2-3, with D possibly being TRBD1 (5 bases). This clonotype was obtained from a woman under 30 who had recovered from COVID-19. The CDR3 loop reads CASSLGQTSDTQYF. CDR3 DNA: TGCGCCAGCAGCTTGGGACAGACATCAGATACGCAGTATTTT.